These T cell receptor beta chains were read from a single sample in a study of T cell responses to AZD1222 COVID-19 vaccine. Only in-frame clones appear in the TCRdb table, and some are missing; sequencing was by immunoSEQ multiplex PCR. The sample lists some 97,000 clones, approximately 87% seen once, with approximately 3% in the top ten. The sequencing used peripheral blood, collected on day 0 of AZD1222 vaccination. The receptors come from an adult in good health. Both conserved end residues are part of each CDR3. The D gene is left open where the match is weak. Size tells how often a clone was seen (once, few, many) or the class of an expanded clone, and some rows leave it out.

V gene	D gene	clone size	J gene	CDR3 protein	CDR3 DNA
TRBV7-7	TRBD1	NA	TRBJ2-5	CASRDTGGGETQYF	TGTGCCAGCAGGGATACAGGGGGAGGAGAGACCCAGTACTTC
TRBV4-1	NA	NA	TRBJ2-3	CASSPGAAHGDTQYF	TGCGCCAGCAGCCCTGGGGCAGCTCATGGAGATACGCAGTATTTT
TRBV19	NA	NA	TRBJ1-5	CASSTTGRLNSNQPQHF	TGTGCCAGTAGTACGACGGGGAGATTAAATAGCAATCAGCCCCAGCATTTT
TRBV29-1	NA	NA	TRBJ1-2	CSVVDPQGDYGYTF	TGCAGCGTTGTTGATCCTCAGGGAGACTATGGCTACACCTTC
TRBV7-2	TRBD2	once	TRBJ2-7	CASSFSGGRYEQYF	TGTGCCAGCAGCTTCAGCGGGGGCCGGTACGAGCAGTACTTC
TRBV7-9	TRBD2	NA	TRBJ2-7	CASSPTVGTSGGHHYEQYF	TGTGCCAGCAGCCCTACCGTTGGGACTAGCGGGGGGCACCACTACGAGCAGTACTTC
TRBV4-1	TRBD1	NA	TRBJ2-4	CASSQDGRQGLAKNIQYF	TGCGCCAGCAGCCAAGATGGTCGACAGGGGCTAGCCAAAAACATTCAGTACTTC
TRBV4-1	NA	NA	TRBJ1-3	CASSQRSGSGNSGNTIYF	TGCGCCAGCAGCCAGAGGTCGGGTTCGGGAAACTCTGGAAACACCATATATTTT
TRBV5-8	NA	NA	TRBJ1-1	CASSPVRQQPNTEAFF	TGTGCCAGCAGCCCCGTTCGACAGCAACCGAACACTGAAGCTTTCTTT
TRBV5-1	NA	NA	TRBJ2-7	CASSLEGQFSYEQYF	TGCGCCAGCAGCTTGGAGGGTCAGTTCTCCTACGAGCAGTACTTC
TRBV12-5	NA	few	TRBJ2-2	CASGLVLFPQGNGTGELFF	TGTGCTAGTGGTTTGGTACTCTTTCCTCAGGGGAATGGCACCGGGGAGCTGTTTTTT
TRBV19	TRBD1	NA	TRBJ1-1	CASSRDRGNTEAFF	TGTGCCAGTAGTCGTGACAGGGGTAACACTGAAGCTTTCTTT
TRBV4-2	TRBD2	NA	TRBJ2-3	CASSPRASGGDGADTQYF	TGTGCCAGCAGCCCAAGGGCTAGCGGGGGGGATGGCGCAGATACGCAGTATTTT
TRBV6-5	TRBD1	NA	TRBJ2-1	CAASGGAGGEQFF	TGTGCCGCCTCAGGGGGCGCGGGTGGTGAGCAGTTCTTC
TRBV4-2	NA	NA	TRBJ1-2	CASSLNWIGNYGYTF	TGTGCCAGCAGCCTTAATTGGATCGGAAACTATGGCTACACCTTC
TRBV6-2/TRBV6-3	TRBD1	NA	TRBJ1-3	CASRPLGQGDGNTIYF	TGTGCCAGCAGACCTCTGGGACAGGGAGACGGAAACACCATATATTTT
TRBV6-5	NA	NA	TRBJ2-7	CASSRTGTYEQYF	TGTGCCAGCAGTAGGACGGGGACCTACGAGCAGTACTTC